Listed here are 27 T cell receptor beta chains from one sample, sequenced in a study of shared clonotypes between healthy human individuals. Measured with immunoSEQ multiplex PCR; TCRdb has only the in-frame clones, and not every one. The data hold over 950,000 clones, with 70% to 85% observed a single time. Sequencing was carried out using memory CD4+ T cells from PBMCs. The subset here: CD45RA-negative fraction. These receptor sequences come from a man aged 18 to 35 in good health. Some clones in this sample may be carry-over from other donors' samples.

This chain links TRBV11-2 with TRBJ2-1; D is unresolved. Between the trimmed V and J ends, which lost 2 bases and 8 bases, there was a span of 16 bases. Germline CDR1 and CDR2: SGHAT and FQNNGV. This CDR3 region has 15 residues. The CDR3 sequence is CASSLFGPESHEQFF. CDR3 in DNA: TGTGCCAGCAGCTTATTTGGTCCCGAGTCGCATGAGCAGTTCTTC.

The genes are TRBV11-1 and TRBJ2-7; D remains unclear. CDR3 size: 13 residues. Germline V CDR1 and CDR2: SGHAT, FQDESV (reference sequence). Trimming cost V 3 bases and J 3 bases, with 9 bases left between them. The CDR3 protein is CASSFGQLYEQYF. CDR3 coding DNA: TGTGCCAGCAGCTTTGGTCAACTCTACGAGCAGTACTTC.

Only one count was recorded for this clone. The chain is built from TRBV25-1 and TRBJ2-7; D gene uncertain. This CDR3 is built from 12 residues. CDR1 is MGHDK and CDR2 is SYGVNS in the germline V gene. V dropped 7 bases and J dropped 3 bases, with 10 bases sitting between them. CDR3: CASKPDGYEQYF. The DNA of the CDR3 is TGTGCCAGCAAACCCGACGGCTACGAGCAGTACTTC.

The rearrangement links TRBV7-9 to TRBJ2-3, with 14 nucleotides matching TRBD2. Germline V lookup: CDR1 SEHNR, CDR2 FQNEAQ (reference sequence). This CDR3 comprises 18 residues. The V gene end was trimmed by 7 bases and the J gene end by 0 bases; junction bases not matched to a gene: 9. This chain's CDR3 is CASTGTSGSHPSTDTQYF. CDR3 nucleotide sequence: TGTGCCAGCACCGGGACTAGCGGGAGCCATCCTAGCACAGATACGCAGTATTTT.

This clone has ten or more counts. The chain has TRBV29-1 and TRBJ2-3; a possible D gene is TRBD2 (6 bases). The CDR3 contains 15 residues. V lost 0 bases, J lost 4 bases, and 14 bases lay in between. Germline CDR1 and CDR2: SQVTM and ANQGSEA. The CDR3 DNA sequence: TGCAGCGTTGAAGATACCGGGGGTAGCTCAGATACGCAGTATTTT. This sequence encodes CSVEDTGGSSDTQYF.

The chain uses TRBV29-1 and TRBJ1-4; 7 bases map to TRBD1. CDR3 length: 14 residues. The V gene end was trimmed by 6 bases and the J gene end by 8 bases; junction bases not matched to a gene: 12. From germline, CDR1 is SQVTM and CDR2 ANQGSEA. CDR3 in amino acids: CSVASTGRREKLFF. The CDR3 nucleotides read TGCAGCGTCGCATCGACAGGGAGGCGGGAAAAACTGTTTTTT.

The rearrangement links TRBV11-2 to TRBJ2-1, with D maybe TRBD2 (6 bases). The germline gives CDR1 SGHAT, CDR2 FQNNGV. V was shortened by 5 bases and J by 0 bases, with 11 bases between the two germline ends. CDR3 length: 15 amino acids. CDR3 DNA sequence: TGTGCCAGCAGCCAGCGGGTGGACTCCTACAATGAGCAGTTCTTC. Protein product: CASSQRVDSYNEQFF.

This clone occurred a few times. The sample has other DNA sequences that encode this CDR3 too. Here the CDR3 reads CASSRQGDYGYTF. In DNA, the CDR3 is TGTGCCAGCTCCCGACAGGGTGACTATGGCTACACCTTC. V and J are TRBV18 and TRBJ1-2, with 7 bases matching TRBD1. Trimming removed 6 bases from V and 3 bases from J; junction bases left unmatched: 4. In germline, CDR1 is KGHSH, CDR2 LQKENI. CDR3 size: 13 residues.

This chain uses TRBV1 with TRBJ1-1. TRBV1 is a pseudogene segment. CDR3 size: 16 residues. This CDR3 is CTSSQEAPSSNTEAFF. Here the CDR3 DNA reads TGCACCAGCAGCCAAGAGGCCCCCAGCTCGAACACTGAAGCTTTCTTT.

The rearrangement uses TRBV7-2 and TRBJ2-3, with D perhaps assigned TRBD1 or TRBD2 (5 bases each). Germline V CDR1 and CDR2: SGHTA, FQGNSA. The CDR3 is 16 amino acids. V gave up 7 bases and J gave up 4 bases, with 21 bases separating them. CDR3 sequence: CASTKGAGTTSDTQYF. DNA of the CDR3: TGTGCCAGCACCAAAGGGGCAGGGACGACATCAGATACGCAGTATTTT.

The V call is TRBV7-9, the J call TRBJ2-3; D gene unclear. The CDR3 runs 12 residues. With 5 bases removed from V and 4 bases from J, the gap between germline ends came to 7 bases. Germline lookup yields CDR1 SEHNR and CDR2 FQNEAQ (reference sequence). CDR3 loop: CASSPPADTQYF. In nucleotides, the CDR3 is TGTGCCAGCAGCCCCCCGGCAGATACGCAGTATTTT.

This chain links TRBV5-6 with TRBJ1-6; tentative D call: TRBD1 (6 bases). The germline V and J ends were trimmed by 4 bases and 7 bases, with 15 bases remaining between them. The CDR3 has 15 residues. Germline-derived CDR1 and CDR2 are SGHDT and YYEEEE. The chain's CDR3 is CASSRRGFVNSPLHF. The CDR3 DNA follows: TGTGCCAGCAGCCGCAGGGGCTTTGTGAATTCACCCCTCCACTTT.

This chain links TRBV9 with TRBJ1-5; D is possibly TRBD1 (6 bases). The V end was cut by 0 bases, the J end by 6 bases, with 13 bases between. Germline V CDR1 and CDR2: SGDLS, YYNGEE. The CDR3 is made up of 15 amino acids. The CDR3 reads CASSVGPGGGQPQHF. The DNA for the CDR3 is TGTGCCAGCAGCGTAGGTCCGGGGGGCGGTCAGCCCCAGCATTTT.

V gene TRBV5-6 combines with J gene TRBJ1-1, with D hard to call. From germline, CDR1 is SGHDT and CDR2 YYEEEE. V was pared by 6 bases and J by 4 bases, with 16 bases between. The CDR3 spans 14 residues. The CDR3 coding sequence is TGTGCCAGCAACCTAAAAGGAGGCGGCACTGAAGCTTTCTTT. Amino acid sequence: CASNLKGGGTEAFF. The whole variable domain, remainder taken from reference TRBV5-6 and TRBJ1-1, is DAGVTQSPTHLIKTRGQQVTLRCSPKSGHDTVSWYQQALGQGPQFIFQYYEEEERQRGNFPDRFSGHQFPNYSSELNVNALLLGDSALYLCASNLKGGGTEAFFGQGTRLTVV.

As regards this clone: This may stem from a read error, because a much larger clone lies one nucleotide away. Distinct nucleotide sequences in the sample also encode this CDR3. CDR3: CASRDRENQPQHF. DNA for the CDR3: TGTGCCAGTAGGGACAGGGAGAATCAGCCCCAGCATTTT. This chain connects TRBV19 to TRBJ1-5; 8 positions agree with TRBD1. Trimming removed 6 bases from V and 4 bases from J; junction bases left unmatched: 2. Germline lookup yields CDR1 LNHDA and CDR2 SQIVND (reference sequence). The length of the CDR3 is 13 residues.

This chain joins TRBV4-3 and TRBJ2-5, with TRBD2 matching over 11 bases. The CDR3 is made up of 18 amino acids. After removal of 1 base from V and 3 bases from J, the junction contained 10 bases not matched to a gene. CDR1 and CDR2 (germline): LGHNA, YSLEER. The CDR3 DNA is TGCGCCAGCAGCCAAGTTCGTCCGGGTAGCGGGAGGGAAGAGACCCAGTACTTC. It codes for CASSQVRPGSGREETQYF.

Points on this clone: The sample holds other DNA sequences that translate to the same CDR3. The rearrangement uses TRBV5-1 and TRBJ2-7; the match to TRBD2 covers 13 bases. The CDR3 has 16 amino acids. Germline values: CDR1 SGHRS, CDR2 YFSETQ. V dropped 0 bases and J dropped 1; count of bases not matched to a gene: 1. The CDR3 coding sequence is TGCGCCAGCAGCTTGGGACTAGCGGGAGGATCCTACGAGCAGTACTTC. This codes for CASSLGLAGGSYEQYF.

The chain combines TRBV6-6 with TRBJ2-5, with D possibly TRBD2 on 5 matching bases. This CDR3 has 14 amino acids. Between the trimmed V and J ends, which lost 1 base and 1 base, there was a span of 7 bases. Germline assignment: CDR1 MNHNY and CDR2 SVGAGI (reference sequence). The CDR3 sequence is CASSYFEGQETQYF. The DNA for the CDR3 is TGTGCCAGCAGTTACTTTGAGGGCCAAGAGACCCAGTACTTC.

The rearrangement joins TRBV11-2 to TRBJ2-7, with 9 positions matching TRBD2. Per germline, CDR1 SGHAT and CDR2 FQNNGV. The CDR3 is 15 amino acids. V was clipped by 3 bases and J by 7 bases; unmatched bases: 10. The CDR3 loop reads CASSLVGGRAGEQYF. In DNA form, the CDR3 reads TGTGCCAGCAGCTTGGTCGGCGGGAGGGCTGGAGAGCAGTACTTC. The full variable domain, in which reference TRBV11-2 and TRBJ2-7 provide the parts outside the CDR3, is EAGVAQSPRYKIIEKRQSVAFWCNPISGHATLYWYQQILGQGPKLLIQFQNNGVVDDSQLPKDRFSAERLKGVDSTLKIQPAKLEDSAVYLCASSLVGGRAGEQYFGPGTRLTVT.

V is TRBV7-2 and J is TRBJ2-7, with D perhaps TRBD1 or TRBD2 (7 bases each). Germline CDR1 is SGHTA and CDR2 is FQGNSA. V lost 3 bases and J lost 5, with 20 bases in between. The CDR3 contains 16 residues. The CDR3 nucleotides are TGTGCCAGCAGCTTGAAGGGGGCGGGAGTATTCCACGAGCAGTACTTC. Translation: CASSLKGAGVFHEQYF.

V is TRBV2 and J is TRBJ2-7, with TRBD2 identical over 11 bases. Germline V gives CDR1 SNHLY, CDR2 FYNNEI. The CDR3 covers 13 residues. V lost 6 bases, J lost 7 bases, and 5 bases stayed unmatched. The CDR3 loop reads CASRTSGKGEQYF. The CDR3 DNA reads TGTGCCAGCAGGACTAGCGGGAAGGGTGAGCAGTACTTC.

The chain couples TRBV30 to TRBJ2-3; D is perhaps TRBD2 (5 bases). The CDR3 totals 13 residues. Germline lookup yields CDR1 GTSNPN and CDR2 SVGIG (reference sequence). Trimming removed 2 bases at V and 7 bases at J, with 13 bases between. This CDR3 reads CAWSPTRGNTQYF. As DNA, the CDR3 is TGTGCCTGGAGTCCCACCCGGGGAAATACGCAGTATTTT.

This sequence joins TRBV5-1 and TRBJ2-3, with D unclear. The CDR3 length is 13 residues. Trimming left V 7 bases short and J 2 bases short, with 11 bases between. The germline CDR1 and CDR2 sequences are SGHRS and YFSETQ. CDR3 bases: TGCGCCAGCGCCGTCGTACCCACAGATACGCAGTATTTT. Translated: CASAVVPTDTQYF.

The chain's CDR3 is CASSFGTGLTDTQYF. The DNA of the CDR3 is TGTGCCAGCAGCTTCGGTACAGGACTCACAGATACGCAGTATTTT. The rearrangement uses TRBV11-3 and TRBJ2-3; D is tentatively TRBD1 or TRBD2 (5 bases each). Germline V gene data show CDR1 as SGHNT and CDR2 as YENEEA. CDR3 length: 15 residues. Deletions cut 3 bases from V and 2 bases from J, with 12 bases between.

A single count supports this clone. The chain joins TRBV30 to TRBJ1-2; D is unclear. Germline-derived CDR1 and CDR2 are GTSNPN and SVGIG (reference sequence). The V end lost 1 base, the J end lost 8 bases, and 11 bases lay between the germline ends. The CDR3 extends over 12 amino acids. CDR3 protein: CAWSGHAAGYTF. The CDR3 nucleotides read TGTGCCTGGAGTGGGCACGCGGCGGGCTACACCTTC.

The table lists this clone with many counts. Other DNA variants within this sample encode the same CDR3. The CDR3 loop is CASSELNTGELFF. The CDR3 bases are TGTGCCAGCAGCGAATTGAACACCGGGGAGCTGTTTTTT. The rearrangement joins TRBV9 to TRBJ2-2; D is unclear. CDR1 is SGDLS, CDR2 YYNGEE, per germline. Trimming removed 3 bases from V and 1 base from J, with 4 bases in between. CDR3 length: 13 residues.

The chain combines TRBV6-1 with TRBJ1-1; maybe TRBD1 (5 bases). Germline assignment: CDR1 MNHNS and CDR2 SASEGT. Trimming left V 5 bases short and J 6 bases short, with 19 bases between. The CDR3 is made up of 15 amino acids. CDR3 loop: CASSPHVGELAEAFF. DNA for the CDR3: TGTGCCAGCAGTCCACATGTAGGGGAATTGGCTGAAGCTTTCTTT.